This T cell receptor (beta chain) came from a study of T cells after posttransplantation cyclophosphamide (dated by TCRdb to 2016 to 2017). Study-wide context: T cell repertoire reconstitution was tracked by TRB sequencing after myeloablative bone marrow transplantation in which posttransplantation cyclophosphamide was used as GVHD prophylaxis. Because TRA and TRB clonality were tightly correlated in 8 or 9 samples, subsequent TCR analyses were focused on TRB only. Public TRB sequences were queried against a database of over 3,000 sequences associated with responses to pathogens, tumor antigens, self-antigens and alloantigens. In 3 patients, TRB sequencing was also performed on up to about 3 more blood samples taken 2 to 5.2 years after transplant, and in several patients, pretransplant blood was also TRB-sequenced. Blood from all 30 or so PTCy patients with 1-year posttransplant specimens was subjected to TRB sequencing. Antigen receptor sequencing was done on samples from around 32 PTCy-treated patients and from some 15 related bone marrow donors of those patients.

Ten or more counts support this clone. What antigen it recognizes has not been identified. Per-base qualities were not stored, and no clone one base away is much larger. According to the study, the label for this sample's treatment or condition signals: high-dose cyclophosphamide on days +3 and +4 as single-agent GVHD prophylaxis. For conditioning, the PTCy patients got busulfan and fludarabine, then a related or unrelated marrow graft, followed by cyclophosphamide on days +3 and +4. The PTCy-treated patients were drawn from a prospective, multi-institutional clinical trial. Peripheral blood and bone marrow mononuclear cells were isolated by Ficoll-Hypaque density centrifugation and cryopreserved. Genomic DNA was the input for TRB sequencing, which was run either with the immunoSEQ assay at survey resolution or with the hsTCRB kit. The authors' analysis ran thus. The immunoSEQ software handled the initial read processing, while the LymphoSeq R package was used for the repertoire analyses. Clonality was computed as 1 minus normalized Shannon entropy; Gini coefficient was also calculated for each TRB dataset. Phenotypes of unsorted samples were inferred by mapping TRB sequences from sorted subsets of the recipient or donor onto the same recipient's unsorted samples. In TCRdb, the immuneACCESS table is reduced to in-frame sequences with V and J assigned. These tables do not hold every clone; where another copy was compared, an unresolved V gene accounts for under half, and the others remain unexplained. D and trimming come from the DNA, and the V and J calls and clone size come from that table. Here the sample lists around 8,700 clones, none seen once only. Clones ranked in the top ten supply 5.5% to 7.5% of the sample.

The investigation overall reported the following: The TRB repertoires of T cells infiltrating skin or the GI tract showed only limited overlap with the TRB repertoires found in blood. Across the 45 to 55 patients, TRB clonality was highly associated with recipient CMV seropositivity and CMV reactivation, and diversity with PTCy was similar to that in the CNI/methotrexate controls. Donor-recipient similarity was low at 1-2 months but increased during the first year, and donor CD8+ memory clones often dominated later blood repertoires.

From the germline V gene, CDR1 is SGHAT and CDR2 is FQNNGV. At the junction V is shortened by 1 base and J by 4 bases, with 13 bases in between. Inclusive of the bounding cysteine and phenylalanine, the CDR3 is 15 residues long. The DNA shown is the 45-base CDR3, in frame from base 1. This receptor was identified in a male patient in his thirties who received an allogeneic stem cell transplant from an unrelated donor, was CMV-positive, and had acute and chronic GVHD. Following a transplant, some T lymphocytes may have been derived from the graft donor. This sequence uses TRBV11-2 and TRBJ1-1; tentative D gene TRBD1, with 6 bases matching. This sample comprised PBMCs, obtained after an allogeneic stem cell transplant with post-transplant cyclophosphamide. This receptor carries the CDR3 CASSLGLGHPTEAFF. At the DNA level, the sequence is TGTGCCAGCAGCTTAGGATTGGGACACCCCACTGAAGCTTTCTTT.